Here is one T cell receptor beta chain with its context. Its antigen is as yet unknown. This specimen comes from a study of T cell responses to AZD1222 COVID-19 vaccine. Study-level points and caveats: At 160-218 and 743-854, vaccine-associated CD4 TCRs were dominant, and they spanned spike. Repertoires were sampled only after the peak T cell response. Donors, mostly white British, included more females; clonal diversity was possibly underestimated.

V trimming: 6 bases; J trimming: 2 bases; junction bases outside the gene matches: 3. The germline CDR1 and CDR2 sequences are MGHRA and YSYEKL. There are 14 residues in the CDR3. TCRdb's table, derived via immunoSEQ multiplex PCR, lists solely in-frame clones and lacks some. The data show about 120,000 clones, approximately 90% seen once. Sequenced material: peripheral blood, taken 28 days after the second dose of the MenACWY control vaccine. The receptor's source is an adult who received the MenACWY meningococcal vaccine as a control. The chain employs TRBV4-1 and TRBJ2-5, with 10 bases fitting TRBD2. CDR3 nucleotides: TGCGCCAGCAGGCCGGGACTAGCGCAAGAGACCCAGTACTTC. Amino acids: CASRPGLAQETQYF.